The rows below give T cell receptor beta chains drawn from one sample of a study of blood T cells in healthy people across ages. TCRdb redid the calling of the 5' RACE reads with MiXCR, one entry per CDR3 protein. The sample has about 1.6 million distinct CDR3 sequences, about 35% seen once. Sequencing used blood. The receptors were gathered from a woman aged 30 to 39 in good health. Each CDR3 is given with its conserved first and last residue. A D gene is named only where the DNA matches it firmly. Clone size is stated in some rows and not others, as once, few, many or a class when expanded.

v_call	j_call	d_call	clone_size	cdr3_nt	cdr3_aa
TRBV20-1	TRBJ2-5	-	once	TGCAGTGTTGGGACCAGCGGTTACCAAGAGACCCAGTACTTC	CSVGTSGYQETQYF
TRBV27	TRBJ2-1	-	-	TGTGCCAGCAGTCCCTTTCGGCGGGATTATCCCTACAATGAGCAGTTCTTC	CASSPFRRDYPYNEQFF
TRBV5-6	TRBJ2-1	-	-	TGTGCCAGCAGCTTGGCCACGGGAATGGCCTACAATGAGCAGTTCTTC	CASSLATGMAYNEQFF
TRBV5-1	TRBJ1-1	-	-	TGCGCCAGCAGCTTGCAGGGTAAGATTAACACTGAAGCTTTCTTT	CASSLQGKINTEAFF
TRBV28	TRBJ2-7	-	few	TGTGCCAGCAGTTCCGCGAAATACGAGCAGTACTTC	CASSSAKYEQYF
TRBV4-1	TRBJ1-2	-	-	TGCGCCAGCAGCCAAGATCAGTTTGATGATGGCTACACCTTC	CASSQDQFDDGYTF
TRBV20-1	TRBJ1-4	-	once	TGCAGTGCCAGTGGTAGTGATGAAAAACTGTTTTTT	CSASGSDEKLFF
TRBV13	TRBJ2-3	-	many	TGTGCCAGCAGCCCCACCGGCACACGTAGCACAGATACGCAGTATTTT	CASSPTGTRSTDTQYF
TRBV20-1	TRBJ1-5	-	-	TGCAGTGCTGGGGGGGCAGGTAGTAATCAGCCCCAGCATTTT	CSAGGAGSNQPQHF
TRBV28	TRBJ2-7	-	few	TGTGCCAGCACCTCGCCCGACATGACAACAACCTACGAGCAGTACTTC	CASTSPDMTTTYEQYF
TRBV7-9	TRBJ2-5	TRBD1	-	TGTGCCAGCAGCTTAGTGGGACAGCGGGAGACCCAGTACTTC	CASSLVGQRETQYF
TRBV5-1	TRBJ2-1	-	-	TGCGCCAGCAGCTTGGACACGACGAGCTCCTACAATGAGCAGTTCTTC	CASSLDTTSSYNEQFF
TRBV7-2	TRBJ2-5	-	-	TGTGCCAGCACCATGACTAGCAGGGGGCCAGAGACCCAGTACTTC	CASTMTSRGPETQYF
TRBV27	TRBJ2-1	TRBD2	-	TGTGCCGGCAGTTTAGGGCCGACTAGCGGGAACCCCTGGAATGAGCAGTTCTTC	CAGSLGPTSGNPWNEQFF
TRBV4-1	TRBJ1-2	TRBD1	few	TGCGCCAGCAGCCACGGGGGGACAGGGATCACCTTC	CASSHGGTGITF
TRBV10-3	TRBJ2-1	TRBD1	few	TGTGCCATCCAAGCAGGGACAGGCTACAATGAGCAGTTCTTC	CAIQAGTGYNEQFF
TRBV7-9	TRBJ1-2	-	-	TGTGCCAGCAGCTTAGCAGATAAAATCCTGTACTATGGCTACACCTTC	CASSLADKILYYGYTF
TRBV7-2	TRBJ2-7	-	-	TGTGCCAGCAGCTCCCCGAGACGATTGTACGAGCAGTACTTC	CASSSPRRLYEQYF
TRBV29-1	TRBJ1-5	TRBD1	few	TGCAGCGTTGAAGATGGGACAGGGGGTAAGCCCCAGCATTTT	CSVEDGTGGKPQHF
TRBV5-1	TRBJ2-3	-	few	TGCGCCAGCACTGCAGGGTCTAGCACAGATACGCAGTATTTT	CASTAGSSTDTQYF
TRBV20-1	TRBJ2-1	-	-	TGCAGCCAAGGGACGGGAGCCTACAATGAGCAGTTCTTC	CSQGTGAYNEQFF
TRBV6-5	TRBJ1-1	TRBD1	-	TGTGCCAGCAGTCCACCCCCGGGACAGGGTTACACTGAAGCTTTCTTT	CASSPPPGQGYTEAFF
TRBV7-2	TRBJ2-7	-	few	TGTGCCAGCAGCTTATTCTCTCGCTACGAGCAGTACTTC	CASSLFSRYEQYF
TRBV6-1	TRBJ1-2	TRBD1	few	TGTGCCAGCAGTGAAGGACAGGGGGCATTTTATGGCTACACCTTC	CASSEGQGAFYGYTF
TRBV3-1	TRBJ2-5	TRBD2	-	TGTGCCAGCAGCCAAGGAGTTAGCGGGGGGCCAGGAGAGACCCAGTACTTC	CASSQGVSGGPGETQYF
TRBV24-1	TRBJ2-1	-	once	TGTGCCACCAGTGTGGGTGATGGGGGACCCCTCTACAATGAGCATTTCTTC	CATSVGDGGPLYNEHFF
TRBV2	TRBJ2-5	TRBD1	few	TGTGCCAGCAGTGGACAGGGCCAGAAACAAGAGACCCAGTACTTC	CASSGQGQKQETQYF
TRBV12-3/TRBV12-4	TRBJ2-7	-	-	TGTGCCAGCGGTTTTGGGATAATGACGGGGCCCTCGGGAGAGCAGTACTTC	CASGFGIMTGPSGEQYF
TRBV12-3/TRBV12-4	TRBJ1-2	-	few	TGTGCCAGCACTTCGACAGGATTACTCTATGGCTACACCTTC	CASTSTGLLYGYTF
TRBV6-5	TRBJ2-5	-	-	TGTGCCAGCAATTGGGGGGAGACCCAGTACTTC	CASNWGETQYF
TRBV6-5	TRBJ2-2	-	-	TGTGCCAGCGGTTACTCGACCGGGGAGCTGTTTTTT	CASGYSTGELFF
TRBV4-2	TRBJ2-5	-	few	TGTGCCAGCAGCCAACTTGAGGGGCAGGGGACCCAGTACTTC	CASSQLEGQGTQYF
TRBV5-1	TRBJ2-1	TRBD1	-	TGCGCCAGCAGCCCGCCCCGGAACAGGGGCGATGAGCAGTTCTTC	CASSPPRNRGDEQFF
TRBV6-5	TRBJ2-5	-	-	TGTGCCAGCAGTTACTCGGGGCTAGCGCAAGAGACCCAGTACTTC	CASSYSGLAQETQYF
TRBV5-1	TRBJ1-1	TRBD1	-	TGCGCCAGCAGCGTAGGGACAGGGGGCGCTGGCACTGAAGCTTTCTTT	CASSVGTGGAGTEAFF
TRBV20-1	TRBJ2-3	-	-	TGCAGTGCTAACCCGGCCAGCACAGATACGCAGTATTTT	CSANPASTDTQYF
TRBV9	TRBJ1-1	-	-	TGTGCCAGCAGCGTAGGCGTCACATCGAGCACTGAAGCTTTCTTT	CASSVGVTSSTEAFF
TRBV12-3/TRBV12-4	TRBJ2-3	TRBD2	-	TGTGCCAGCAGCCTGGGACTAGCGGGGGGATACACAGATACGCAGTATTTT	CASSLGLAGGYTDTQYF
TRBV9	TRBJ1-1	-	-	TGTGCCAGCAGCGGCATCCACAGCACTGAAGCTTTCTTT	CASSGIHSTEAFF
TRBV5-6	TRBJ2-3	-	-	TGTGCCAGCAGCTCGGGTCAGGTGAATACGCAGTATTTT	CASSSGQVNTQYF
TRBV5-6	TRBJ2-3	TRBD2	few	TGTGCCAGCACCCCCAAAGCGGGAATGACAGATACGCAGTATTTT	CASTPKAGMTDTQYF
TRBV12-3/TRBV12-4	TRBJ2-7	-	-	TGTGCCAGCAGAAACGGACCTTCTAACGAGCAGTACTTC	CASRNGPSNEQYF
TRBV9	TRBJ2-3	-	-	TGTGCCAGCAGCGTAGCTTTAGGGGGAAGCCTAACAGATACGCAGTATTTT	CASSVALGGSLTDTQYF
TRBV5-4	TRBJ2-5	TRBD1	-	TGTGCCAGCAGCCTGCCGACAGGGACCCAGGAGACCCAGTACTTC	CASSLPTGTQETQYF
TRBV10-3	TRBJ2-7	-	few	TGTGCCATCAGGGCCCAATCCTCCTACGAGCAGTACTTC	CAIRAQSSYEQYF
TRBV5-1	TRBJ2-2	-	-	TGCGTCAGCAGCTTGGAGCGCAACACCGGGGAGCTGTTTTTT	CVSSLERNTGELFF
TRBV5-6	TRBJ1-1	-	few	TGTGCCAGCAGCGACCGGGGGCACATGAACACTGAAGCTTTCTTT	CASSDRGHMNTEAFF
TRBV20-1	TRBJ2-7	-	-	TGCAGTGCTAGGCCAGGGTCTTCGCTAGACGAGCAGTACTTC	CSARPGSSLDEQYF
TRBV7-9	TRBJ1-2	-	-	TGTGCCAGCAACCAAGACGGCTATGACTACACCTTC	CASNQDGYDYTF
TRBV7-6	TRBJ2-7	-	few	TGTGCCAGCAGCTCGGAGGCGGGGTACGACTACGAGCAGTACTTC	CASSSEAGYDYEQYF
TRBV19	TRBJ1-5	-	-	TGTGCCAGTAGTTTGTCTGCGAGATCTCAGCCCCAGCATTTT	CASSLSARSQPQHF
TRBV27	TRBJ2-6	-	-	TGTGCCTGCACCAAGGTCGGGGCTGGGGCCAACGTCCTGACTTTC	CACTKVGAGANVLTF
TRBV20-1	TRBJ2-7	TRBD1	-	TGCAGTGCCATAAAAACCGCCGGGGACAGGGCAGGTACTCAGTACTTC	CSAIKTAGDRAGTQYF
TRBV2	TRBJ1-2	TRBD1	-	TGTGCCAGCATTAACAGGGGTGGTAGTAATGGCTACACCTTC	CASINRGGSNGYTF
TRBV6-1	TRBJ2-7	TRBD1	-	TGTGCCAGCAGTGAGATGGGGACAGGGGCTGGGGAGCAGTACTTC	CASSEMGTGAGEQYF
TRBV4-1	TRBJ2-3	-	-	TGCGCCGGCAGCCAAGATAGTGGGACAGATACGCAGTATTTT	CAGSQDSGTDTQYF
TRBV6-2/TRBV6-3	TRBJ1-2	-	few	TGTGCCAGCAGACGATCGACCCACTCCATGAGCGGGGGCTACACCTTC	CASRRSTHSMSGGYTF
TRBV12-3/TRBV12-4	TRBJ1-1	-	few	TGTGCCAGCAGTTTAAAACCGAGGTACACTGAAGCTTTCTTT	CASSLKPRYTEAFF
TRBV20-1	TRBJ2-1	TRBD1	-	TGCAGTGCTAGACCGCCGGACAGGGGGTTTAATGAGCAGTTCTTC	CSARPPDRGFNEQFF
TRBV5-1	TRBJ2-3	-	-	TGCGCCAGCAGCTTGGCCATCAGTGATCTCACATATACGCAGTATTTT	CASSLAISDLTYTQYF